Here is one T cell receptor (beta chain) with its context. Germline V gene sequence: CDR1 SGHVS, CDR2 FNYEAQ. There are 13 residues in the CDR3. V lost 5 bases, J lost 7 bases, and 14 bases lay in between. These data come from a study of patients and donors after allogeneic stem cell transplantation. TCRdb called the RT-PCR reads again in MiXCR, with one record for every CDR3 protein. The sample includes approximately 430,000 distinct CDR3 sequences, about a sixth of them seen just once. This TCR came from a human donor who was either an allogeneic HSCT recipient or a stem cell or donor lymphocyte infusion donor (not recorded which). It is not recorded whose cells these are; they may come from a transplant donor. Material: blood, either unsorted or a sorted T cell fraction (not recorded which). The chain is built from TRBV7-6 and TRBJ1-1; no firm D call. The CDR3 coding sequence is TGTGCCAGCAGCATGACGGGGTCGGTTGAAGCTTTCTTT. It translates to CASSMTGSVEAFF. Full variable domain (missing parts from reference TRBV7-6 and TRBJ1-1): GAGVSQSPRYKVTKRGQDVALRCDPISGHVSLYWYRQALGQGPEFLTYFNYEAQQDKSGLPNDRFSAERPEGSISTLTIQRTEQRDSAMYRCASSMTGSVEAFFGQGTRLTVV.